This passage covers 23 T cell receptor beta chains from one sample sequenced in a study of blood T cell repertoires in COVID-19. The method was immunoSEQ multiplex PCR; TCRdb's version includes in-frame clones alone and lacks a portion of them. In the table there are about 140,000 clones, 70% to 80% of which are singletons. The sequenced sample consisted of peripheral blood. All receptors derive from a man aged 55 to 70 with acute or convalescent COVID-19.

The gene calls are TRBV10-3 and TRBJ1-1, with a tentative D call TRBD1 (6 bases). V was trimmed by 5 bases and J by 1 base, leaving 8 bases between them. This CDR3 region has 13 residues. The germline gives CDR1 ENHRY, CDR2 SYGVKD. The CDR3 loop is CAISKTGNTEAFF. Written as DNA, the CDR3 is TGTGCCATCAGTAAGACAGGGAACACTGAAGCTTTCTTT.

The V and J genes are TRBV11-1 and TRBJ2-7, with D perhaps matching TRBD2 (5 bases). The CDR3 runs 14 residues. Germline lookup yields CDR1 SGHAT and CDR2 FQDESV (reference sequence). V gave up 4 bases and J gave up 7 bases, with 17 bases separating them. In nucleotides, the CDR3 is TGTGCCAGCAGCTCGACTACCTACTCTTCTGAGCAGTACTTC. Encoded protein: CASSSTTYSSEQYF.

This clone came up once. The V call is TRBV7-3, the J call TRBJ1-2; tentatively, D is TRBD1 (5 bases). The CDR3 spans 15 residues. V gave up 1 base and J gave up 6 bases, with 15 bases separating them. Germline V CDR1 and CDR2: SGHTA, FQGTGA. This CDR3 is CASSLSGAPGDGYTF. CDR3 DNA sequence: TGTGCCAGCAGCTTAAGCGGCGCGCCGGGGGATGGCTACACCTTC. Full variable domain (rest looked up from reference TRBV7-3 and TRBJ1-2): GAGVSQTPSNKVTEKGKYVELRCDPISGHTALYWYRQSLGQGPEFLIYFQGTGAADDSGLPNDRFFAVRPEGSVSTLKIQRTERGDSAVYLCASSLSGAPGDGYTFGSGTRLTVV.

This clone was counted a single time. The V gene is TRBV2, the J gene TRBJ1-5, with unresolved D. Looked up from germline, CDR1 is SNHLY and CDR2 is FYNNEI. Trimming took off 1 base at V and 1 base at J, with 8 bases between the two ends. There are 15 residues in the CDR3. The CDR3 bases are TGTGCCAGCAGTGAAGGGTCAGTAAGCAATCAGCCCCAGCATTTT. Its translation is CASSEGSVSNQPQHF.

The V gene is TRBV6-5, the J gene TRBJ1-1; the D is unclear. CDR3 length equals 13 residues. V was cut by 6 bases and J by 1 base, with 9 bases left in between. The germline CDR1 and CDR2 sequences are MNHEY and SVGAGI. The CDR3 nucleotides read TGTGCCAGCAGCCTTGACTGGAACACTGAAGCTTTCTTT. Translated, it gives CASSLDWNTEAFF.

This clone was observed a few times. V is TRBV7-6 and J is TRBJ1-5; D remains ambiguous. CDR3 length equals 15 residues. In germline, CDR1 is SGHVS, CDR2 FNYEAQ. V gave up 2 bases and J gave up 0 bases, with 8 bases separating them. CDR3: CASSLTSGSNQPQHF. The CDR3 region has the DNA TGTGCCAGCAGCTTAACGAGCGGTAGCAATCAGCCCCAGCATTTT.

In DNA form, the CDR3 reads TGTGCCAGTAGTATGTGGGGCAACTATGGCTACACCTTC. This codes for CASSMWGNYGYTF. The J gene is TRBJ1-2, the V gene TRBV19, with D possibly TRBD1 on 5 matching bases. In germline, CDR1 is LNHDA, CDR2 SQIVND (reference sequence). The CDR3 loop spans 13 amino acids. Between the trimmed V and J ends, which lost 3 bases and 2 bases, there was a span of 7 bases.

This clone was seen a handful of times. This CDR3 reads CASSSHSGSGHNEQFF. The DNA for the CDR3 is TGTGCCAGCAGTTCCCATAGCGGGAGTGGCCACAATGAGCAGTTCTTC. This chain connects TRBV6-2 or TRBV6-3 to TRBJ2-1; 9 bases are shared with TRBD2. The J segment lost 5 bases and the V segment lost 4 bases, leaving 9 bases of the junction unmatched. Germline V gene lookup returns CDR1 MNHEY and CDR2 SVGEGT. The CDR3 extends over 16 amino acids.

This clone was detected only once. CDR3 in DNA: TGTGCCAGCTCAGTAAATCAGGGAAACAATCAGCCCCAGCATTTT. Its protein is CASSVNQGNNQPQHF. The chain is built from TRBV18 and TRBJ1-5; TRBD1 is a possible D gene (5 bases). Trimming stripped 5 bases from V and 3 bases from J, with 14 bases between. The CDR3 is made up of 15 amino acids. Germline assignment: CDR1 KGHSH and CDR2 LQKENI.

This clone occurred once. The rearrangement links TRBV15 to TRBJ2-2, with TRBD1 identical over 9 bases. Trimming took 2 bases from V and 0 from J; bases not matched to a gene: 1. The CDR3 has 16 amino acids. CDR1 is LNHNV and CDR2 is YYDKDF in the germline V gene (reference sequence). CDR3 nucleotides: TGTGCCACCAGCAGAACAGGGGGCGCGAACACCGGGGAGCTGTTTTTT. Its protein is CATSRTGGANTGELFF.

The chain is built from TRBV5-5 and TRBJ2-1; 8 bases are shared with TRBD2. The germline V gene has CDR1 SGHKS and CDR2 YYEKEE (reference sequence). The trim removed 4 bases at V and 9 bases at J, leaving 12 bases unmatched. The CDR3 is made up of 15 amino acids. As DNA, the CDR3 is TGTGCCAGCAGCCTCGCCAATGGAGCGGGAGTTGAGCAGTTCTTC. Encoded protein: CASSLANGAGVEQFF. The full variable domain, rest sourced from reference TRBV5-5 and TRBJ2-1, is DAGVTQSPTHLIKTRGQQVTLRCSPISGHKSVSWYQQVLGQGPQFIFQYYEKEERGRGNFPDRFSARQFPNYSSELNVNALLLGDSALYLCASSLANGAGVEQFFGPGTRLTVL.

The CDR3 sequence is CASSSLGGSYEQYF. Here the CDR3 DNA reads TGTGCCAGCAGCTCCTTGGGAGGGAGCTACGAGCAGTACTTC. This rearrangement joins TRBV7-8 to TRBJ2-7; 7 bases fit TRBD2. After removal of 4 bases from V and 3 bases from J, the junction contained 6 bases not matched to a gene. This CDR3 is built from 14 residues. Germline CDR1 and CDR2: SGHVS and FQNEAQ.

About this clone: Other DNA sequences in the same sample also yield this CDR3. The genes are TRBV11-2 and TRBJ1-5, with D unclear. The V and J ends lost 1 base and 3 bases respectively, with 7 bases between them. Germline V gene lookup returns CDR1 SGHAT and CDR2 FQNNGV. The CDR3 contains 14 residues. CDR3 bases: TGTGCCAGCAGCTTAGGGCAGTTCAATCAGCCCCAGCATTTT. It yields the protein CASSLGQFNQPQHF.

The rearrangement uses TRBV5-4 and TRBJ2-4; D unresolved. This CDR3 region has 15 residues. V lost 2 bases and J lost 0, with 9 bases in between. CDR1 and CDR2 from the germline V gene are SGHNT and YYREEE (reference sequence). In DNA, the CDR3 is TGTGCCAGCAGCTTACGCGGCCCAGCCAAAAACATTCAGTACTTC. Amino acid sequence: CASSLRGPAKNIQYF.

The gene calls are TRBV6-2 or TRBV6-3 and TRBJ1-5; D ambiguous. CDR3 length: 12 amino acids. CDR1 and CDR2 from the germline V gene are MNHEY and SVGEGT. The V end was cut by 5 bases, the J end by 4 bases, with 6 bases between. The CDR3 sequence: CASSLGNQPQHF. The CDR3 DNA is TGTGCCAGCAGTCTCGGTAATCAGCCCCAGCATTTT.

The chain recombines TRBV7-2 with TRBJ2-3, with 8 bases lining up with TRBD2. CDR1 is SGHTA, CDR2 FQGNSA, per germline. After removal of 4 bases from V and 3 bases from J, the junction contained 12 bases not matched to a gene. This CDR3 is built from 17 residues. CDR3 sequence reads: CASSYTSGGGITDTQYF. CDR3 coding DNA: TGTGCCAGCAGCTACACTAGCGGCGGAGGAATAACAGATACGCAGTATTTT.

The chain combines TRBV16 with TRBJ1-2, with D possibly matching TRBD1 (6 bases). V was cut by 4 bases and J by 4 bases, with 13 bases left in between. Per germline, CDR1 KGHSY and CDR2 FQNENV. The CDR3 runs 14 residues. CDR3 in DNA: TGTGCCAGCAGCCCCACGACAGGAGGCTATGGCTACACCTTC. Protein product: CASSPTTGGYGYTF.

This chain uses TRBV7-2 with TRBJ1-5; 9 positions agree with TRBD1. The V gene end was trimmed by 6 bases and the J gene end by 3 bases; junction bases not matched to a gene: 12. Looked up from germline, CDR1 is SGHTA and CDR2 is FQGNSA. This CDR3 contains 17 residues. The CDR3 DNA reads TGTGCCAGCAGTGCTATCGGGACAGGGCTTCTCAATCAGCCCCAGCATTTT. Translation: CASSAIGTGLLNQPQHF.

This chain links TRBV5-1 with TRBJ2-5; tentative D call: TRBD2 (5 bases). Germline V gene sequence: CDR1 SGHRS, CDR2 YFSETQ. Trimming removed 0 bases from V and 4 bases from J, with 16 bases in between. This CDR3 has 16 amino acids. The CDR3 nucleotides read TGCGCCAGCAGCTTGGACGAGGAGAGGGTCGGAGAGACCCAGTACTTC. Translation: CASSLDEERVGETQYF.

The V and J genes are TRBV6-5 and TRBJ1-1, with 7 bases identical to TRBD1. Germline CDR1 is MNHEY and CDR2 is SVGAGI. The CDR3 sequence is 14 residues long. Unmatched junction bases numbered 12, after V lost 6 bases and J lost 8 bases. CDR3 in amino acids: CASSHTTGDLEAFF. DNA of the CDR3: TGTGCCAGCAGCCACACAACAGGGGACTTAGAAGCTTTCTTT.

The chain couples TRBV9 to TRBJ2-1; D is unresolved. Germline CDR1 reads SGDLS; CDR2 reads YYNGEE. Trimming took off 3 bases at V and 0 bases at J, with 7 bases between the two ends. The CDR3 spans 14 residues. CDR3 amino acids: CASSEEPSYNEQFF. CDR3 bases: TGTGCCAGCAGCGAGGAGCCCTCCTACAATGAGCAGTTCTTC.

This rearrangement joins TRBV27 to TRBJ2-2, with TRBD1 matching 9 bases. This CDR3 is built from 15 residues. With V trimmed by 3 bases and J by 6 bases, 5 bases remained unmatched. CDR1 and CDR2 from the germline V gene are MNHEY and SMNVEV (reference sequence). CDR3 nucleotides: TGTGCCAGCAGTTTGGAACAGGGGGCATCCGGGGAGCTGTTTTTT. Its protein is CASSLEQGASGELFF.

J is TRBJ2-2 and V is TRBV9; 12 bases agree with TRBD2. This CDR3 has 17 residues. Looked up from germline, CDR1 is SGDLS and CDR2 is YYNGEE. V lost 0 bases, J lost 6 bases, and 6 bases stayed unmatched. CDR3 nucleotides: TGTGCCAGCAGCGTAGCTCCCGGGACTAGCGGGCCCGGGGAGCTGTTTTTT. It encodes CASSVAPGTSGPGELFF. The full variable domain, completed using reference TRBV9 and TRBJ2-2, is DSGVTQTPKHLITATGQRVTLRCSPRSGDLSVYWYQQSLDQGLQFLIQYYNGEERAKGNILERFSAQQFPDLHSELNLSSLELGDSALYFCASSVAPGTSGPGELFFGEGSRLTVL.